This T cell receptor beta chain was sequenced for a study of cytomegalovirus exposure and HLA in healthy donors. The germline V and J ends were trimmed by 4 bases and 3 bases, with 16 bases remaining between them. CDR3 length: 15 amino acids. Germline V CDR1 and CDR2: SGDLS, YYNGEE. With 60 Vbeta and 13 Jbeta primers, the PCR was carried out. Method: immunoSEQ multiplex PCR; TCRdb's copy keeps in-frame clones and lacks some. The table has approximately 100,000 clones, 84% seen once; the top ten hold roughly 1.2%. The sequence was collected from a woman between 18 and 30 years old in good health and CMV-seronegative. The rearrangement joins TRBV9 to TRBJ1-1; D remains ambiguous. Source material: PBMCs. This CDR3 is CASSPRNDIYTEAFF. The CDR3 DNA reads as TGTGCCAGCAGCCCGCGAAATGACATCTACACTGAAGCTTTCTTT.